The TCR beta chain described here comes from a study of patients and donors after allogeneic stem cell transplantation. TCRdb re-called the RT-PCR reads through MiXCR, storing one row per CDR3 protein. This sample carries about 1,600 distinct CDR3 sequences, over 15% of them seen once, and the ten largest clones take around 50%. The CDR3 has 16 amino acids. CDR1 and CDR2 from the germline V gene are SGHDT and YYEEEE. V lost 5 bases to trimming and J lost 3 bases; unmatched junction nucleotides: 11. The chain employs TRBV5-6 and TRBJ2-3; 8 bases agree with TRBD2. The source is a human donor who was either an allogeneic HSCT recipient or a stem cell or donor lymphocyte infusion donor (not recorded which). It is not recorded whose cells these are; they may come from a transplant donor. The sequencing sample was made of blood, either unsorted or a sorted T cell fraction (not recorded which). In DNA form, the CDR3 reads TGTGCCAGCAGTGACGGGAGGGCCTTTCGGACAGATACGCAGTATTTT. Translating gives CASSDGRAFRTDTQYF.